What follows is one TCR beta chain and its context. Its specificity is unknown. This sample is part of a study of cytomegalovirus exposure and HLA in healthy donors. General observations from the study: Follow-up analysis seemed to connect common viral pathogens with several of the most significant clusters identified. Later examination showed HLA-associated TCR beta chains had greater clonal expansion than equally common others. The study designated fewer than 200 TCR beta chains cytomegalovirus-associated. A likely sequencing artifact accounted for one observed cluster of highly shared sequence variants.

The PCR employed 60 Vbeta primers together with 13 Jbeta primers. Using immunoSEQ multiplex PCR, the repertoire was profiled, and TCRdb retains in-frame clones only, with some absent. The table lists about 64,000 clones, under 80% of them singletons. The CDR3 is made up of 15 amino acids. The germline V and J ends were trimmed by 5 bases and 5 bases, with 19 bases remaining between them. Germline CDR1 and CDR2: SGHRS and YFSETQ. Sample: PBMCs. The clonotype was recovered from a male donor in good health and CMV-seropositive. The chain joins TRBV5-1 to TRBJ1-2; a possible D gene is TRBD1 (5 bases). CDR3 nucleotides: TGCGCCAGCAGGGTAGGGGAGGTTAGGAAGTATGGCTACACCTTC. This encodes CASRVGEVRKYGYTF.